This T cell receptor beta chain was identified in a study of CD8 T cells in ankylosing spondylitis. Study-level results: Some motif variants were previously reported in reactive arthritis synovial fluid and blood. What appeared characteristic of ankylosing spondylitis blood was a TCR beta motif of several highly homologous variants. Disease-linked clones were CD8+ and relatively rare in peripheral blood.

Trimming removed 1 base at V and 0 bases at J, with 10 bases between. This CDR3 spans 16 amino acids. Looked up from germline, CDR1 is LGHNA and CDR2 is YNFKEQ. This clonotype has more than one count but fewer than ten. Its cognate antigen is unknown. By quantitative 5'-RACE with molecular barcodes, the TCR beta libraries were made. TCRdb re-called the 5' RACE reads with MiXCR, one entry per CDR3 protein. The table includes about 420,000 distinct CDR3 sequences, 20% to 25% detected once. The rearrangement links TRBV4-2 to TRBJ1-3; D is perhaps TRBD1 (5 bases). This TCR was recovered from a male donor with ankylosing spondylitis. The specimen was blood, either unsorted or a sorted T cell fraction (not recorded which). The CDR3 DNA reads TGTGCCAGCAGCCAAGGGGGACGGGTCTCTGGAAACACCATATATTTT. Amino acid sequence: CASSQGGRVSGNTIYF.